This T cell receptor (beta chain) was obtained from a study of cytomegalovirus exposure and HLA in healthy donors (TCRdb year 2017). Notes on the research overall: In an earlier analysis of roughly 500 of the donors, around 300 Gb of sequence data and approximately 120 million unique TCR beta sequences from 150 million to 200 million T cells were reported. An early release covering about 600 HLA-typed donors comprised roughly 300 gigabases of sequencing data and around 80 million unique TCR sequences. Of the 300 to 400 genotyped donors, roughly 85% fell in the genetic ancestry cluster associated with self-reported Caucasian donors. The study aimed to test whether cataloging public T cell receptors could reveal signatures of past pathogen exposure. The T cell repertoires of around 730 subjects were profiled by immunosequencing and related to cytomegalovirus serostatus. A separate validation cohort of 100 to 150 different subjects was used in addition to the 666-subject first cohort. High-throughput TCR immunosequencing, statistical association of individual TCRs with disease status, and machine learning were combined to predict cytomegalovirus infection status. To study patterns of TCR occurrence, a later analysis re-analyzed previously published TCR beta repertoires from around 660 donors and added high-resolution HLA genotyping. In the later analysis, no new phenotypic data were used to find candidate immune exposures; instead, reliance was placed on TCR beta sequences and their occurrence across donors. To decide whether each TCR beta V gene segment behaved as functional or pseudogenic, an earlier analysis of 587 of the donors relied on high-throughput TCR beta sequencing. Donor age, sex, ethnicity and CMV serostatus were compiled alongside the repertoire data. In a later genetic analysis, genome-wide SNP genotypes for about 55% of the 666 donors were used, and that subset was treated as a discovery cohort. Every discovery cohort repertoire had been produced on one sequencing platform. Class I and class II HLA loci were covered by the typing at four-digit resolution. The number of typed donors differed by locus: about 620-640 for A, B, C, DRB1 and DQB1; 500 to 550 for DQA1; some 610 for DPA1; and about 450 for DPB1. Four to six DR-DQ haplotypes were handled as single units for association and clustering, since linkage in the cohort was strong. On average, around 240,000 unique TCR beta nucleotide sequences were sequenced per donor among several hundred genotyped donors of the cohort, with approximately 18% of those sequences being non-productive.

The CDR3 goes from the cysteine to the phenylalanine over 18 residues. The only DNA kept is the CDR3, 54 bases in frame from the first base. The V end gives up 2 bases and the J end 8 bases, leaving 15 bases in the junction not matched to a gene. CDR1 is given as ENHRY and CDR2 as SYGVKD, both from the germline V gene. Broad study findings and their caveats: An earlier analysis of approximately 540 of the donors showed that most TCR beta V segments appeared in productive rearrangements either about 87% or about 30% of the time, which broadly matched IMGT annotations. When HLA alleles, especially DR and DQ, strongly co-occurred, TCR associations were difficult to assign to individual alleles. Roughly uniform sequencing depth across donors was assumed in presence/absence analyses, although this assumption may not hold. Because some donors lacked HLA typing at each locus, the association tests relied only on the typed subset. The classifier was reported to diagnose cytomegalovirus status with high specificity and sensitivity in both the original and validation cohorts. Because counts were too low, seventeen rarely observed V segments, including chromosome 9 orphons, were left out of the earlier analysis of 587 of the donors. In a later analysis, 16,951 TCR beta sequences were associated with specific HLA alleles at a false discovery rate of 0.05. A few of the identified cytomegalovirus-associated TCR beta chains were confirmed in vitro to be specific for cytomegalovirus antigens. A further reported finding was that TCR beta sequences accurately predicted the HLA-A and HLA-B alleles for most subjects in the first cohort. It was suggested by the authors that the approach could potentially be generalized to other disease states and immunological phenotypes. The study gave a list of 150 to 200 TCR beta chains associated with cytomegalovirus. In a later analysis, TCR association rates were found to vary across HLA loci, with the most associated TCRs seen for DRB1 alleles and the fewest for HLA-C alleles. A later analysis found that HLA-associated TCR beta chains were more clonally expanded and had lower generation probabilities than equally common non-associated chains. Most TCR sequences were seen in very few donors, while some public TCRs were found in many individuals. For the cohort, immune exposure information was limited to CMV serostatus. Only TCR beta chains were sequenced in this cohort, and the absence of alpha or paired-chain data limited detectable features. A later genetic analysis reported fewer N-insertions in productive TCRs among donors in an Asian-associated ancestry cluster than the roughly 700-donor mean. Several of the top co-occurrence clusters appeared to be linked to parvovirus B19, influenza, CMV and Epstein-Barr virus, according to a later analysis. A group of highly shared sequence variants was considered likely to be a technical artifact of the sequencing pipeline. Correlated functional status among segregating V segments might reflect linkage disequilibrium, but an unknown experimental factor could not be ruled out. Most CMV-associated TCR beta chains appeared to be HLA-restricted in a later analysis, and the HLA associations seemed to be driven largely by CMV exposure. An association between a missense DCLRE1C variant and V-gene and J-gene trimming of TCR beta chains was found in a later genetic analysis and replicated in an independent cohort. Because the 87-base-pair reads could not distinguish some IMGT-functional V segments, including TRBV6-2 and TRBV6-3, those segments were excluded.

The cohort comprised under 700 healthy bone marrow donors. All cohort members were sampled while nominally healthy, although unrecorded immune exposures were likely present. The donor was CMV seropositive and was included in the group of 289 seropositive cohort members. Each donor provided a peripheral blood sample, and peripheral blood mononuclear cells were used for TCR beta sequencing. Genomic DNA extraction from the blood cell samples was performed with the Qiagen DNeasy Blood Extraction Kit. As regards this clone: The target of this receptor is not known. No base-level quality is on record; no much larger clone is a single base apart.

The library was generated by the immunoSEQ multiplex PCR assay. A mixture of 60 forward primers for TCR Vbeta segments and 13 reverse primers for TCR Jbeta segments was used in the multiplex PCR. Amplification of the CDR3 region of rearranged TCR beta genes was performed with a multiplex PCR assay on genomic DNA. The amplified TCR beta libraries were sequenced on the Illumina HiSeq System as 87-base-pair reads. As for the authors' bioinformatics: A later analysis counted about 80 million unique TCR beta chains across the 500 to 850 repertoires, and 10 million to 11 million of these chains were shared by at least two donors. Raw reads were error-corrected and collapsed into unique sequences with a nearest-neighbor algorithm that merged closely related sequences to remove PCR and sequencing errors. To assign V, D and J gene segments, CDR3 sequences were aligned to IMGT reference sequences. For a sequence to be retained, at least a six-nucleotide match to both a V gene segment and a J gene segment was required. A rearrangement counted as productive if the CDR3 had no stop codons and remained in frame with V and J, and every other rearrangement counted as non-productive. CDR3 was defined by IMGT convention, running from the second conserved V-encoded cysteine to the conserved J-encoded phenylalanine. In an earlier analysis of 587 of the donors, sequences lacking an unambiguous match to a single V gene segment were excluded. An earlier analysis of just under 600 of the donors called V segments functional above 56.7% productive rearrangements and segregating when the between-donor standard deviation exceeded 5%. A statistical classification framework was built to diagnose cytomegalovirus status from the catalog of TCR beta chain sequences. In a later analysis, TCR nucleotide sequences were compared against IMGT/GENE-DB human TR gene sequences so that V and J genes could be assigned. A later analysis assigned CDR3 sequences and most-parsimonious VDJ recombination scenarios with the TCRdist pipeline. In a later analysis, each TCR beta chain was defined by its CDR3 amino acid sequence together with its V-gene family, and reads without a unique V-gene family were excluded. As a way to deal with suspected cross-contamination and a sequencing artifact, a later analysis dropped 640 or so nucleotide sequences that were highly shared and had low generation probability. A later analysis calculated a clonal expansion index for each public chain from normalized within-repertoire ranks of inferred template counts. A later analysis computed generation probabilities with a VDJ recombination model fitted to out-of-frame rearrangements, and checked the results against IGoR. A later analysis scored TCR-TCR, TCR-HLA and TCR-CMV co-occurrence with hypergeometric tests, applying a repertoire-size bias correction to TCR pairs. To estimate false discovery rates, a later analysis permuted the HLA or CMV assignments 20 times. In a later analysis, co-occurring TCRs were grouped using DBSCAN, with TCRdist sequence similarity added in when clustering inside HLA-allele-positive subsets. Co-occurrence clustering excluded repertoires with fewer than 30,000 or more than 120,000 public chains, plus five with anomalous nucleotide sharing. TCRdb retrieved this table from immuneACCESS and kept in-frame rearrangements only. Not all clones are present; in checked studies, unresolved V genes account for under half, and no reason is known for the remainder. That table furnishes V, J and clone size, whereas the DNA furnished D and trimming. This sample gives under 130,000 clones in total; 70% to 80% of them show up just once. Together, the top ten hold over 2.5% of the sample.

The clonotype was recovered from a man aged 50 to 60 in good health and CMV-seropositive. The chain was built from TRBV10-3 and TRBJ2-1, and TRBD1 aligns with 10 junction nucleotides. The sample was PBMCs. The sequenced DNA is TGTGCCATCAGTGAGACGGGACAGGGGCGGGGGGCGTCGGATGAGCAGTTCTTC. Protein translation: CAISETGQGRGASDEQFF.